These T cell receptor beta chains were read from a single sample in a study of vaccination effects on CD4 cells after COVID-19. Their antigens are not known. Generated by immunoSEQ multiplex PCR, the TCRdb table keeps only in-frame clones and is missing some. The table includes 15,000 to 20,000 clones, over 60% detected once. Sequences were derived from CD4+ T cells from PBMCs cultured with SARS-CoV-2 spike peptides, sampled after COVID-19 vaccination. The receptors were sampled from a human donor who had a prior SARS-CoV-2 infection. The CDR3 runs from the conserved cysteine through the conserved F or W. Fields, in order: D gene, J gene, V gene, clone size, CDR3 DNA, CDR3 protein. D genes are given only for firm matches. Size is omitted from some rows. Given values are once, few, many or a class for expanded clones.

>TRBD1|TRBJ2-3|TRBV5-4|-
TGTGCCAGCAGCTTGGGACAGGGGGTACTCACAGATACGCAGTATTTT
CASSLGQGVLTDTQYF
>-|TRBJ2-7|TRBV15|-
TGTGCCACCAGCAGAGATATCGGGACTTACGAGCAGTACTTC
CATSRDIGTYEQYF
>-|TRBJ1-5|TRBV30|once
TGTGCCTGGAGTGTACCTGCGGAGAGAGCAGGGTATACTCAGCCCCAGCATTTT
CAWSVPAERAGYTQPQHF
>TRBD2|TRBJ2-5|TRBV9|-
TGTGCCAGCAGCGTCCTCGGTAGCGGGGGGGAAGAGACCCAGTACTTC
CASSVLGSGGEETQYF
>TRBD1|TRBJ1-2|TRBV9|medium-sized
TGTGCCAGCAGCCTAACAGGGGGCGCGCCATATGGCTACACCTTC
CASSLTGGAPYGYTF
>TRBD1|TRBJ2-7|TRBV2|-
TGTGCCAGCAGCCCCGGGACAGGGAACTACGAGCAGTACTTC
CASSPGTGNYEQYF
>-|TRBJ2-1|TRBV2|-
TGTGCCACCATGCCGGGACTCACCATGAACAATGAGCAGTTCTTC
CATMPGLTMNNEQFF
>TRBD2|TRBJ2-2|TRBV11-3|once
TGTGCCAGCAGCTTAGCAACTAGCCGGCGGGGGACCGGGGAGCTGTTTTTT
CASSLATSRRGTGELFF
>-|TRBJ1-6|TRBV5-4|-
TGTGCCAGCAGCGCTGATTACTCCTATAATTCACCCCTCCACTTT
CASSADYSYNSPLHF
>-|TRBJ2-1|TRBV11-2|-
TGTGCCAGCAGCCGACTGCGCCCAACGGCCGGTGAGCAGTTCTTC
CASSRLRPTAGEQFF
>-|TRBJ2-5|TRBV11-2|-
TGTGCCAGCAGCCCCCAGACTAGAAAAGAGACCCAGTACTTC
CASSPQTRKETQYF
>-|TRBJ2-1|TRBV5-4|-
TGTGCCAGCAGCGTCCCAGGGGATAACAATGAGCAGTTCTTC
CASSVPGDNNEQFF
>-|TRBJ2-3|TRBV24-1|-
TGTGCCACCAGTGACCCCGGCCGGGATACCACAGATACGCAGTATTTT
CATSDPGRDTTDTQYF
>TRBD2|TRBJ2-3|TRBV4-2|-
TGTGCCAGCAGCCGAGGGACTAGCGGGAGATTCCCAGATACGCAGTATTTT
CASSRGTSGRFPDTQYF
>-|TRBJ2-2|TRBV28|-
TGTGCCGCCGGGGAGACTCCAACCGGGGAGCTGTTTTTT
CAAGETPTGELFF
>TRBD2|TRBJ2-7|TRBV6-6|-
TGTGCCAGCAGTTTACAGCGGGACTCCTACGAGCAGTACTTC
CASSLQRDSYEQYF
>-|TRBJ2-7|TRBV7-2|-
TGTGCCAGCAGCCCCACCCGCCTCTCCTACGAGCAGTACTTC
CASSPTRLSYEQYF
>-|TRBJ1-1|TRBV6-5|once
TGTGCCAGCAGCCATAAGAGGCGAGGTGACGCTTTCTTT
CASSHKRRGDAFF
>TRBD2|TRBJ2-3|TRBV7-2|-
TGTGCCAGCAGCTTTCAACTAGCGGGAGGGGATACGCAGTATTTT
CASSFQLAGGDTQYF
>TRBD1|TRBJ1-1|TRBV2|-
TGTGCCAGCAACTCAGGGGGCCTGAACACTGAAGCTTTCTTT
CASNSGGLNTEAFF
>TRBD2|TRBJ2-3|TRBV5-4|-
TGTGCCAGCAGCAAGACTAGCGGGGGCTTCCCAGATACGCAGTATTTT
CASSKTSGGFPDTQYF
>-|TRBJ1-1|TRBV3-1/TRBV3-2|-
TGTGCCAGCAGCCCGCGGGGGGGGAACACTGAAGCTTTCTTT
CASSPRGGNTEAFF
>-|TRBJ2-1|TRBV29-1|-
TGCAGCGGGGGGGCAGGGTGGGGAATGACCTACAATGAGCAGTTCTTC
CSGGAGWGMTYNEQFF
>TRBD1|TRBJ1-2|TRBV5-6|-
TGTGCCAGCAGCTTAAGGGCGGGACAGGGGATGAATGTAGTCTTC
CASSLRAGQGMNVVF
>-|TRBJ2-7|TRBV18|once
TGTGCCAGCTCACTGGCCGGGAGCCTCTACGAGCAGTACTTC
CASSLAGSLYEQYF
>TRBD1|TRBJ2-2|TRBV5-1|-
TGCGCCAGCAGCGACGGACAGGGGGCTTTCGGGGAGCTGTTTTTT
CASSDGQGAFGELFF
>-|TRBJ2-7|TRBV7-2|few
TGTGCCAGCAGCCTTAACAGGGACCACGAGCAGTACTTC
CASSLNRDHEQYF
>-|TRBJ2-7|TRBV10-3|-
TGTGCCATCAGCCCGGGACTGACGGACGAGCAGTACTTC
CAISPGLTDEQYF
>TRBD1|TRBJ1-2|TRBV6-5|-
TGTGCCAGCATCCCGACAGGGCCCGGCTACACCTTC
CASIPTGPGYTF